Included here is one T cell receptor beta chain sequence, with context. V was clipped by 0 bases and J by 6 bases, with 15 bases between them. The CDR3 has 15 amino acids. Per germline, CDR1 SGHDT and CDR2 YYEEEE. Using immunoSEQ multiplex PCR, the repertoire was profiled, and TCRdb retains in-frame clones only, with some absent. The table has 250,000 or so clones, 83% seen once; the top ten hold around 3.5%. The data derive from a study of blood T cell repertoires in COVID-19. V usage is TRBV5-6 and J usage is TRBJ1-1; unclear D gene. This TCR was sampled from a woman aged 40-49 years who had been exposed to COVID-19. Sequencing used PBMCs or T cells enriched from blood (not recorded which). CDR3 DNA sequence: TGTGCCAGCAGCTTGGCTCCCAGGTCCGACGCTGAAGCTTTCTTT. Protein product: CASSLAPRSDAEAFF.